This is a list of T cell receptor beta chains from one sample in a study of monozygotic twins with inflammatory bowel disease. TCRdb re-called the 5' RACE reads and catalogs CDR3 proteins one per entry, DNA excluded. The sample data list around 370,000 distinct CDR3 sequences. The sequencing sample was made of blood. These receptors were collected from a human donor with ulcerative colitis or Crohn's disease, or a healthy co-twin of an affected twin (not recorded which). Both conserved end residues are part of each CDR3.

V: TRBV12-3/TRBV12-4; J: TRBJ2-3; CDR3: CASTKDRFGDTQYF
V: TRBV11-2; J: TRBJ2-5; CDR3: CASSPLALGTQYF
V: TRBV24-1; J: TRBJ2-1; CDR3: CATSDLLGSEQFF
V: TRBV12-3/TRBV12-4; J: TRBJ1-5; CDR3: CASSLVSYSNQPQHF
V: TRBV20-1; J: TRBJ2-5; CDR3: CSATMTGQETQYF
V: TRBV7-9; J: TRBJ2-5; CDR3: CASSLFSIAGLLDF
V: TRBV7-2; J: TRBJ2-7; CDR3: CASSNRDSYEQYF
V: TRBV12-3/TRBV12-4; J: TRBJ1-1; CDR3: CASSFVDRDPEAFF
V: TRBV5-6; J: TRBJ2-3; CDR3: CASSLGFATLTDTQYF
V: TRBV5-5; J: TRBJ1-4; CDR3: CASSLTWAGQEKLFF
V: TRBV20-1; J: TRBJ2-7; CDR3: CSASRDRGPYEQYF
V: TRBV4-2; J: TRBJ2-7; CDR3: CASSQAATGQSYEQYF
V: TRBV28; J: TRBJ2-3; CDR3: CASRIAGSTDTQYF
V: TRBV6-6; J: TRBJ2-2; CDR3: CASRRENTGELFF
V: TRBV27; J: TRBJ2-1; CDR3: CASSLYSGGADIYNEQFF
V: TRBV28; J: TRBJ2-7; CDR3: CASSFRTRGSYEQYF
V: TRBV11-2; J: TRBJ2-5; CDR3: CASSLSSGKETQYF
V: TRBV7-9; J: TRBJ2-1; CDR3: CASSTTGTGWSSNEQFF
V: TRBV19; J: TRBJ2-3; CDR3: CASRGALTDTQYF
V: TRBV28; J: TRBJ1-1; CDR3: CASRPTGGWTEAFF
V: TRBV6-2/TRBV6-3; J: TRBJ1-1; CDR3: CASSRGGATGDTEAFF
V: TRBV20-1; J: TRBJ2-5; CDR3: CSAREEGETQYF
V: TRBV4-2; J: TRBJ1-5; CDR3: CASSQGQGAHQPQHF
V: TRBV6-1; J: TRBJ1-4; CDR3: CASSTGVRATNEKLFF
V: TRBV7-9; J: TRBJ1-5; CDR3: CASSLGDRGNQPQHF
V: TRBV28; J: TRBJ1-1; CDR3: CASSLVRGRVNTEAFF
V: TRBV12-3/TRBV12-4; J: TRBJ2-4; CDR3: CASSSEGPTLGNIQYF
V: TRBV6-5; J: TRBJ2-7; CDR3: CASSYAPSTLPREQYF
V: TRBV6-1; J: TRBJ2-2; CDR3: CASGTTRTNTGELFF
V: TRBV7-9; J: TRBJ2-5; CDR3: CASSDKTGRQETQYF
V: TRBV20-1; J: TRBJ2-1; CDR3: CSASNFLNTYNEQFF
V: TRBV7-7; J: TRBJ2-5; CDR3: CASSLHNHEETQYF
V: TRBV24-1; J: TRBJ2-1; CDR3: CATSDPRQAVYEQFF
V: TRBV7-9; J: TRBJ2-1; CDR3: CASRRDPYNEQFF
V: TRBV6-1; J: TRBJ1-3; CDR3: CASSLHRATSGNTIYF
V: TRBV15; J: TRBJ1-4; CDR3: CATSRGRGAEFEKLFF
V: TRBV5-1; J: TRBJ1-3; CDR3: CASSNQGSGNTIYF
V: TRBV20-1; J: TRBJ1-2; CDR3: CSAARTGGGSYTF
V: TRBV5-1; J: TRBJ2-3; CDR3: CASSPGQHTDTQYF
V: TRBV19; J: TRBJ1-2; CDR3: CASSISGTGYTF
V: TRBV11-2; J: TRBJ2-5; CDR3: CASRKGQAQETQYF
V: TRBV20-1; J: TRBJ2-1; CDR3: CSARGTGRSYNEQFF
V: TRBV30; J: TRBJ2-2; CDR3: CARSTPGELFF
V: TRBV12-3/TRBV12-4; J: TRBJ2-2; CDR3: CASSPGTGGTGELFF
V: TRBV20-1; J: TRBJ2-3; CDR3: CSARDRAKTSTDTQYF
V: TRBV5-1; J: TRBJ1-3; CDR3: CASSLDYGNFGNTIYF
V: TRBV20-1; J: TRBJ2-5; CDR3: CSARGGAWEETQYF
V: TRBV19; J: TRBJ1-6; CDR3: CASTMTGGINSPLHF
V: TRBV25-1; J: TRBJ1-1; CDR3: CASSEVATTQPGTEAFF
V: TRBV13; J: TRBJ2-3; CDR3: CASSLSRFEDTQYF
V: TRBV6-2/TRBV6-3; J: TRBJ2-6; CDR3: CASRQLLSGANVLTF
V: TRBV6-2/TRBV6-3; J: TRBJ2-7; CDR3: CASSPWRISYEQYF
V: TRBV4-3; J: TRBJ2-2; CDR3: CASSHKRGGDTGELFF
V: TRBV11-3; J: TRBJ1-1; CDR3: CASSLDQDRGEAFF
V: TRBV2; J: TRBJ2-2; CDR3: CASRDRKIGELFF
V: TRBV24-1; J: TRBJ2-5; CDR3: CATSDSARDRETQYF
V: TRBV7-3; J: TRBJ2-1; CDR3: CASSHRGGDFDEQFF